Below are 5 T cell receptor beta chains sequenced from a single sample in a study of patients and donors after allogeneic stem cell transplantation. In TCRdb, the RT-PCR reads were re-called with MiXCR into one record per CDR3 protein. Found here are about a million distinct CDR3 sequences, approximately 19% of them singletons; the top ten hold under 6.5%. Sequencing was carried out using blood, either unsorted or a sorted T cell fraction (not recorded which). The receptors originated from a human donor who was either an allogeneic HSCT recipient or a stem cell or donor lymphocyte infusion donor (not recorded which). It is not recorded whose cells these are; they may come from a transplant donor.

This clonotype was picked up a small number of times. This rearrangement joins TRBV12-3 or TRBV12-4 to TRBJ2-5, with a tentative D call TRBD1 (6 bases). This CDR3 contains 15 residues. Trimming cost V 3 bases and J 5 bases, with 16 bases left between them. CDR3 protein: CASSFRGKGRETQYF. The CDR3 DNA is TGTGCCAGCAGTTTTAGGGGGAAAGGTCGGGAGACCCAGTACTTC.

The chain uses TRBV21-1 and TRBJ2-1; no check of the table's D call, TRBD1, against the DNA was made. TRBV21-1 is reported as a pseudogene. This CDR3 comprises 13 residues. CDR3 loop: CASRRDPRNEQFF. DNA for the CDR3: TGTGCCAGCAGAAGGGACCCGCGAAATGAGCAGTTCTTC.

This sequence joins TRBV9 and TRBJ2-1; 12 bases agree with TRBD2. Germline V gives CDR1 SGDLS, CDR2 YYNGEE. The CDR3 consists of 17 residues. J was trimmed by 7 bases and V by 0 bases; bases with no gene match: 8. CDR3 DNA: TGTGCCAGCAGCGTAGGGTCTAGCGGGGGGGCACAGAATGAGCAGTTCTTC. Translation gives CASSVGSSGGAQNEQFF.

The chain employs TRBV20-1 and TRBJ2-5; tentatively, D is TRBD1 or TRBD2 (6 bases each). The CDR3 runs 12 residues. CDR1 and CDR2 from the germline V gene are DFQATT and SNEGSKA (reference sequence). Deletions cut 4 bases from V and 4 bases from J, with 10 bases between. CDR3 loop: CSAIQGGETQYF. The DNA of the CDR3 is TGCAGTGCTATACAGGGAGGAGAGACCCAGTACTTC.

The J gene is TRBJ2-1, the V gene TRBV3-1, with TRBD2 matching over 10 bases. V lost 1 base, J lost 3 bases, and 6 bases stayed unmatched. Germline values: CDR1 LGHDT, CDR2 YNNKEL (reference sequence). The CDR3 totals 17 residues. The CDR3 DNA sequence: TGTGCCAGCAGCCAAGGGGTAGCGGGAGGAATCTACAATGAGCAGTTCTTC. Translation: CASSQGVAGGIYNEQFF.